This is a list of T cell receptor beta chains from one sample in a study of blood T cell repertoires in COVID-19. Measured with immunoSEQ multiplex PCR; TCRdb has only the in-frame clones, and not every one. The profile shows about 300,000 clones, roughly 89% of them singletons. The source material was peripheral blood. The receptors derive from a woman aged 25 to 39 with COVID-19, enrolled during active disease. CDR3s include the opening cysteine and the closing phenylalanine or tryptophan. Each record gives: J gene, D gene, clone size, V gene, CDR3 protein, CDR3 DNA. The D gene is left open where the match is weak. The listing skips clone size in some rows; elsewhere it reads once, few, many or a size class.

j_gene: TRBJ1-1; d_gene: TRBD1; abundance: NA; v_gene: TRBV5-4; CDR3aa: CASSLTGGKAFF; CDR3nt: TGTGCCAGCAGCTTAACAGGGGGGAAAGCTTTCTTT
j_gene: TRBJ1-1; d_gene: NA; abundance: NA; v_gene: TRBV18; CDR3aa: CASSPDMNTEAFF; CDR3nt: TGTGCCAGCTCACCGGACATGAACACTGAAGCTTTCTTT
j_gene: TRBJ1-6; d_gene: NA; abundance: NA; v_gene: TRBV30; CDR3aa: CAWSEGGVGSPLHF; CDR3nt: TGTGCCTGGAGCGAAGGGGGGGTTGGATCACCCCTCCACTTT
j_gene: TRBJ2-1; d_gene: TRBD1; abundance: NA; v_gene: TRBV11-1; CDR3aa: CASSLAPTGMGYNEQFF; CDR3nt: TGTGCCAGCAGCTTAGCTCCGACAGGGATGGGGTACAATGAGCAGTTCTTC
j_gene: TRBJ2-3; d_gene: TRBD1; abundance: NA; v_gene: TRBV29-1; CDR3aa: CSVVGGQGWDTQYF; CDR3nt: TGCAGCGTCGTGGGGGGACAGGGCTGGGATACGCAGTATTTT
j_gene: TRBJ1-4; d_gene: NA; abundance: NA; v_gene: TRBV6-1; CDR3aa: CASSEWSGAKEKLFF; CDR3nt: TGTGCCAGCAGTGAATGGTCAGGGGCGAAAGAAAAACTGTTTTTT
j_gene: TRBJ1-3; d_gene: NA; abundance: few; v_gene: TRBV14; CDR3aa: CASSQVIAFSGNTIYF; CDR3nt: TGTGCCAGCAGCCAAGTAATAGCCTTCTCTGGAAACACCATATATTTT
j_gene: TRBJ1-1; d_gene: TRBD1; abundance: once; v_gene: TRBV11-3; CDR3aa: CASSLGPGRGQGMDTEAFF; CDR3nt: TGTGCCAGCAGCTTAGGTCCCGGGAGGGGACAGGGGATGGACACTGAAGCTTTCTTT
j_gene: TRBJ1-1; d_gene: NA; abundance: NA; v_gene: TRBV5-4; CDR3aa: CASSPQGRVNTEAFF; CDR3nt: TGTGCCAGCAGCCCTCAGGGCAGGGTGAACACTGAAGCTTTCTTT
j_gene: TRBJ2-4; d_gene: TRBD1; abundance: NA; v_gene: TRBV5-8; CDR3aa: CASSGGQLLAKNIQYF; CDR3nt: TGTGCCAGCAGCGGGGGACAGCTCTTAGCCAAAAACATTCAGTACTTC
j_gene: TRBJ1-3; d_gene: TRBD1; abundance: few; v_gene: TRBV7-6; CDR3aa: CASSFTGGRTGNTIYF; CDR3nt: TGTGCCAGCAGCTTTACAGGGGGGCGGACTGGAAACACCATATATTTT
j_gene: TRBJ1-1; d_gene: NA; abundance: NA; v_gene: TRBV11-2; CDR3aa: CASSSLLNTEAFF; CDR3nt: TGTGCCAGCAGCTCCCTATTGAACACTGAAGCTTTCTTT
j_gene: TRBJ1-2; d_gene: NA; abundance: NA; v_gene: TRBV9; CDR3aa: CASSVEGDATF; CDR3nt: TGTGCCAGCAGCGTAGAGGGGGATGCCACCTTC
j_gene: TRBJ1-5; d_gene: TRBD1; abundance: NA; v_gene: TRBV18; CDR3aa: CASSPWEDRDQPQHF; CDR3nt: TGTGCCAGCTCACCATGGGAAGACAGGGATCAGCCCCAGCATTTT
j_gene: TRBJ2-5; d_gene: NA; abundance: NA; v_gene: TRBV5-6; CDR3aa: CASSLFRAGRGETQYF; CDR3nt: TGTGCCAGCAGCTTGTTCAGGGCCGGCAGGGGTGAGACCCAGTACTTC
j_gene: TRBJ2-2; d_gene: TRBD2; abundance: NA; v_gene: TRBV10-2; CDR3aa: CASKAGTITGELFF; CDR3nt: TGCGCCAGTAAAGCCGGGACTATCACCGGGGAGCTGTTTTTT
j_gene: TRBJ1-2; d_gene: NA; abundance: NA; v_gene: TRBV7-3; CDR3aa: CASSPQGGVPRDGYTF; CDR3nt: TGTGCCAGCAGCCCGCAAGGAGGGGTTCCAAGGGATGGCTACACCTTC
j_gene: TRBJ1-4; d_gene: NA; abundance: NA; v_gene: TRBV6-5; CDR3aa: CASGGVGEKLFF; CDR3nt: TGTGCCAGTGGAGGGGTTGGCGAAAAACTGTTTTTT
j_gene: TRBJ1-4; d_gene: NA; abundance: NA; v_gene: TRBV2; CDR3aa: CASRSDTNAEKLFF; CDR3nt: TGTGCCAGCAGATCCGATACAAACGCTGAAAAACTGTTTTTT
j_gene: TRBJ1-4; d_gene: NA; abundance: NA; v_gene: TRBV25-1; CDR3aa: CASSELLEAKNEKLFF; CDR3nt: TGTGCCAGCAGTGAACTACTCGAGGCTAAAAATGAAAAACTGTTTTTT
j_gene: TRBJ1-2; d_gene: NA; abundance: few; v_gene: TRBV4-1; CDR3aa: CASSNSNYGYTF; CDR3nt: TGCGCCAGCAGCAACAGTAACTATGGCTACACCTTC
j_gene: TRBJ2-3; d_gene: TRBD2; abundance: NA; v_gene: TRBV6-4; CDR3aa: CASSARGSTDTQYF; CDR3nt: TGTGCCAGCAGTGCGCGGGGGAGCACAGATACGCAGTATTTT
j_gene: TRBJ2-1; d_gene: TRBD2; abundance: NA; v_gene: TRBV7-2; CDR3aa: CASSQAGGDYNEQFF; CDR3nt: TGTGCCAGCAGTCAGGCGGGGGGGGATTACAATGAGCAGTTCTTC
j_gene: TRBJ2-2; d_gene: NA; abundance: NA; v_gene: TRBV19; CDR3aa: CASSTRGTGELFF; CDR3nt: TGTGCCAGTAGTACCCGGGGAACCGGGGAGCTGTTTTTT
j_gene: TRBJ1-6; d_gene: NA; abundance: once; v_gene: TRBV5-8; CDR3aa: CASSLVAVRPLHF; CDR3nt: TGTGCCAGCAGCTTGGTGGCGGTGAGGCCCCTCCACTTT
j_gene: TRBJ1-1; d_gene: NA; abundance: NA; v_gene: TRBV5-1; CDR3aa: CASSLPRTDEAFF; CDR3nt: TGCGCCAGCAGCTTGCCTCGGACAGATGAAGCTTTCTTT
j_gene: TRBJ2-7; d_gene: NA; abundance: few; v_gene: TRBV5-1; CDR3aa: CASSLGAVYEQYF; CDR3nt: TGCGCCAGCAGCTTGGGGGCCGTCTACGAGCAGTACTTC
j_gene: TRBJ1-2; d_gene: NA; abundance: NA; v_gene: TRBV6-5; CDR3aa: CASSYSTDSLYGYTF; CDR3nt: TGTGCCAGCAGTTACTCGACTGACAGCCTCTATGGCTACACCTTC
j_gene: TRBJ2-7; d_gene: TRBD1; abundance: NA; v_gene: TRBV28; CDR3aa: CASTTDRASYEQYF; CDR3nt: TGTGCCAGCACCACGGACAGGGCTTCCTACGAGCAGTACTTC
j_gene: TRBJ1-4; d_gene: TRBD1; abundance: NA; v_gene: TRBV7-9; CDR3aa: CASSLYRTGRRVEKLFF; CDR3nt: TGTGCCAGCAGCTTATACAGGACAGGGAGAAGGGTCGAAAAACTGTTTTTT
j_gene: TRBJ2-2; d_gene: NA; abundance: NA; v_gene: TRBV5-4; CDR3aa: CASSLGRTGGELFF; CDR3nt: TGTGCCAGCAGCTTGGGCAGGACTGGCGGGGAGCTGTTTTTT
j_gene: TRBJ2-1; d_gene: TRBD1; abundance: NA; v_gene: TRBV19; CDR3aa: CASSILGQANNEQFF; CDR3nt: TGTGCCAGTAGTATACTGGGACAGGCCAACAATGAGCAGTTCTTC
j_gene: TRBJ1-1; d_gene: NA; abundance: NA; v_gene: TRBV29-1; CDR3aa: CSAGHQNTEAFF; CDR3nt: TGCAGCGCGGGACACCAAAACACTGAAGCTTTCTTT
j_gene: TRBJ2-7; d_gene: TRBD1; abundance: NA; v_gene: TRBV7-6; CDR3aa: CASSFQTGGTYEQYF; CDR3nt: TGTGCCAGCAGCTTCCAGACAGGGGGGACCTACGAGCAGTACTTC
j_gene: TRBJ1-5; d_gene: TRBD1; abundance: NA; v_gene: TRBV5-8; CDR3aa: CASSLGQGGYQPQHF; CDR3nt: TGTGCCAGCAGCTTGGGACAGGGAGGTTATCAGCCCCAGCATTTT
j_gene: TRBJ1-2; d_gene: NA; abundance: NA; v_gene: TRBV5-1; CDR3aa: CASSPLGRDYGYTF; CDR3nt: TGCGCCAGCAGCCCTCTGGGGCGCGACTATGGCTACACCTTC
j_gene: TRBJ1-2; d_gene: NA; abundance: NA; v_gene: TRBV6-5; CDR3aa: CASRTAGYEYYGYTF; CDR3nt: TGTGCCAGCAGAACCGCAGGGTATGAGTACTATGGCTACACCTTC
j_gene: TRBJ1-2; d_gene: TRBD1; abundance: NA; v_gene: TRBV6-5; CDR3aa: CASGIAGGYNYGYTF; CDR3nt: TGTGCCAGCGGAATCGCAGGGGGCTACAACTATGGCTACACCTTC
j_gene: TRBJ2-5; d_gene: NA; abundance: NA; v_gene: TRBV4-3; CDR3aa: CASSQENWSGTQYF; CDR3nt: TGCGCCAGCAGCCAAGAGAACTGGTCGGGGACCCAGTACTTC
j_gene: TRBJ1-1; d_gene: TRBD1; abundance: NA; v_gene: TRBV28; CDR3aa: CASSATGVQNTEAFF; CDR3nt: TGTGCCAGCAGTGCGACAGGGGTACAGAACACTGAAGCTTTCTTT
j_gene: TRBJ1-5; d_gene: TRBD1; abundance: NA; v_gene: TRBV7-9; CDR3aa: CASSPGTGGQPQHF; CDR3nt: TGTGCCAGCAGCCCAGGGACAGGGGGACAGCCCCAGCATTTT
j_gene: TRBJ2-1; d_gene: NA; abundance: NA; v_gene: TRBV12-3/TRBV12-4; CDR3aa: CASSQGSYNEQFF; CDR3nt: TGTGCCAGCAGTCAGGGATCTTACAATGAGCAGTTCTTC
j_gene: TRBJ1-1; d_gene: NA; abundance: NA; v_gene: TRBV5-8; CDR3aa: CASRKGILNTEAFF; CDR3nt: TGTGCCAGCAGGAAGGGGATTCTGAACACTGAAGCTTTCTTT
j_gene: TRBJ2-5; d_gene: NA; abundance: NA; v_gene: TRBV12-3/TRBV12-4; CDR3aa: CASSYRAQETQYF; CDR3nt: TGTGCCAGCAGTTACAGGGCCCAAGAGACCCAGTACTTC
j_gene: TRBJ2-7; d_gene: TRBD2; abundance: NA; v_gene: TRBV7-6; CDR3aa: CASSPDSGGGSYEQYF; CDR3nt: TGTGCCAGCAGCCCCGATAGCGGGGGTGGGTCCTACGAGCAGTACTTC
j_gene: TRBJ1-1; d_gene: NA; abundance: NA; v_gene: TRBV10-3; CDR3aa: CAISERITGGTEAFF; CDR3nt: TGTGCCATCAGTGAAAGGATAACTGGGGGGACTGAAGCTTTCTTT
j_gene: TRBJ2-5; d_gene: TRBD2; abundance: NA; v_gene: TRBV18; CDR3aa: CASSPRLSGGQETQYF; CDR3nt: TGTGCCAGCTCACCTCGGTTGAGCGGGGGTCAAGAGACCCAGTACTTC
j_gene: TRBJ1-2; d_gene: NA; abundance: NA; v_gene: TRBV5-4; CDR3aa: CASSLSGLYGYTF; CDR3nt: TGTGCCAGCAGCTTATCAGGTCTCTATGGCTACACCTTC
j_gene: TRBJ1-1; d_gene: NA; abundance: NA; v_gene: TRBV7-2; CDR3aa: CASSLVATEAFF; CDR3nt: TGTGCCAGCAGCTTAGTTGCGACTGAAGCTTTCTTT
j_gene: TRBJ1-5; d_gene: NA; abundance: NA; v_gene: TRBV9; CDR3aa: CASSVGGTPGNQPQHF; CDR3nt: TGTGCCAGCAGCGTAGGGGGAACCCCAGGGAATCAGCCCCAGCATTTT
j_gene: TRBJ2-5; d_gene: NA; abundance: NA; v_gene: TRBV7-9; CDR3aa: CASSLGTGTSREETQYF; CDR3nt: TGTGCCAGCAGCTTAGGAACCGGGACAAGCAGAGAAGAGACCCAGTACTTC
j_gene: TRBJ2-7; d_gene: TRBD1; abundance: NA; v_gene: TRBV30; CDR3aa: CAWSDNRGSRYEQYF; CDR3nt: TGTGCCTGGAGTGACAACAGGGGATCGCGATACGAGCAGTACTTC
j_gene: TRBJ2-5; d_gene: NA; abundance: NA; v_gene: TRBV9; CDR3aa: CASSVDPDWAETQYF; CDR3nt: TGTGCCAGCAGCGTAGACCCGGACTGGGCGGAGACCCAGTACTTC
j_gene: TRBJ1-1; d_gene: NA; abundance: NA; v_gene: TRBV10-3; CDR3aa: CAISEFGGGTEAFF; CDR3nt: TGTGCCATCAGTGAGTTCGGGGGAGGCACTGAAGCTTTCTTT
j_gene: TRBJ2-5; d_gene: TRBD2; abundance: NA; v_gene: TRBV7-9; CDR3aa: CASSSSAGRLETQYF; CDR3nt: TGTGCCAGCAGCTCGTCAGCGGGGCGGTTGGAGACCCAGTACTTC
j_gene: TRBJ2-2; d_gene: NA; abundance: NA; v_gene: TRBV6-6; CDR3aa: CASRSLAPGELFF; CDR3nt: TGTGCCAGCAGATCACTAGCTCCCGGGGAGCTGTTTTTT
j_gene: TRBJ1-4; d_gene: NA; abundance: NA; v_gene: TRBV2; CDR3aa: CASSPGRGEKLFF; CDR3nt: TGTGCCAGCAGTCCAGGGCGGGGAGAAAAACTGTTTTTT
j_gene: TRBJ1-4; d_gene: NA; abundance: NA; v_gene: TRBV4-1; CDR3aa: CASSQRRRDNEKLFF; CDR3nt: TGCGCCAGCAGCCAACGCAGGCGGGATAATGAAAAACTGTTTTTT
j_gene: TRBJ2-3; d_gene: TRBD2; abundance: once; v_gene: TRBV3-1/TRBV3-2; CDR3aa: CASSQDLPLAGGSRVDTQYF; CDR3nt: TGTGCCAGCAGCCAAGATCTGCCGCTAGCGGGGGGCAGCCGGGTAGATACGCAGTATTTT